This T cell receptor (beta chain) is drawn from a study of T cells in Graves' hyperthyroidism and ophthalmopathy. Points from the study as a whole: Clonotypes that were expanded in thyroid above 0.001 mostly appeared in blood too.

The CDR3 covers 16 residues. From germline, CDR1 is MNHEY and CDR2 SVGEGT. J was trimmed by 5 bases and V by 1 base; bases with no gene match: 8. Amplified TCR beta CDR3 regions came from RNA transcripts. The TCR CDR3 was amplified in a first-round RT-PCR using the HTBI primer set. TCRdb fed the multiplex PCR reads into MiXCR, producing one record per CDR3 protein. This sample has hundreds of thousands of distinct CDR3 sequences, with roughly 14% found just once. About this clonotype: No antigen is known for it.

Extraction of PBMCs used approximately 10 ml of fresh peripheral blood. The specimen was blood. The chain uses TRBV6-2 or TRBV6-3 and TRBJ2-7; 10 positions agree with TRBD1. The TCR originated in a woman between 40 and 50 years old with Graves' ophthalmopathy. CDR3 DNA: TGTGCCAGCAGTTACTTGACGGGACAGGGGAACGACGAGCAGTACTTC. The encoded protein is CASSYLTGQGNDEQYF.